The text below deals with one TCR beta chain. Its antigen is still unknown. These data originate in a study of T cell responses to AZD1222 COVID-19 vaccine. Overall study findings and caveats: Recipients of two AZD1222 doses showed rising Spike-specific TCR breadth and depth.

Clones were sequenced by immunoSEQ multiplex PCR, and TCRdb holds only the in-frame ones, with some missing. Of about 100,000 clones detected, about 83% appear once; the ten largest clones hold 15% to 20%. The specimen was peripheral blood, collected on day 0 of AZD1222 vaccination. The TCR sequence derives from an adult in good health.

CDR3 protein: CASSQSGIRDQRNTIYF. CDR3 sequence (DNA): TGTGCCAGCAGCCAAAGCGGGATCCGGGACCAAAGAAACACCATATATTTT. The J gene is TRBJ1-3, the V gene TRBV3-1 (or the pseudogene TRBV3-2), with D possibly being TRBD1 (5 bases). CDR3 length: 17 residues. Trimming left V 2 bases short and J 5 bases short, with 19 bases between. CDR1 and CDR2 from the germline V gene are LGHDT and YNNKEL (reference sequence).